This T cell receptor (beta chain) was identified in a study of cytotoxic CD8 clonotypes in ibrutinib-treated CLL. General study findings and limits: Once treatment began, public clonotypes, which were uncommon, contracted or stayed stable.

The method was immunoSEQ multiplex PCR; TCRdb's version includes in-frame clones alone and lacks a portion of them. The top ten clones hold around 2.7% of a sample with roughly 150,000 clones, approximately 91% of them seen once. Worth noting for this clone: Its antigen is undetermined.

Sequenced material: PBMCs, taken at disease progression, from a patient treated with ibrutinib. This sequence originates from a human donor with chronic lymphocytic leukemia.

The CDR3 reads CAYAGGSSYEQYF. CDR3 nucleotide sequence: TGTGCCTACGCGGGAGGGAGCTCCTACGAGCAGTACTTC. The chain couples TRBV30 to TRBJ2-7; 9 positions agree with TRBD2. CDR1 GTSNPN and CDR2 SVGIG come from the germline V gene (reference sequence). After removal of 7 bases from V and 0 bases from J, the junction contained 4 bases not matched to a gene. The CDR3 has 13 amino acids.